This T cell receptor beta chain was sequenced in a study of shared clonotypes between healthy human individuals. Study-wide background: Three plates were used per donor for CD4 naive, three for CD4 memory, two for CD8 naive and one for CD8 memory.

To make CD8 memory, CD45RO+ cells were put together with CCR7-negative CD45RA+ TemRA cells. Study-wide findings and caveats: Rarefaction showed sorted-subset sequencing was incomplete despite large depth. Naive subsets, compared against memory subsets, generally had larger estimated richness values.

Trimming took 1 base from V and 7 from J, leaving 10 bases between them. Germline assignment: CDR1 MNHNS and CDR2 SASEGT. CDR3 size: 13 residues. Some clones are missing from TCRdb's copy, which holds only in-frame ones; the method was immunoSEQ multiplex PCR. The sample records some 700,000 clones, around 91% being singletons. With regard to this clone: Its antigen is still unknown.

This TCR derives from a man aged 18-30 years in good health. Some clones in this sample may be carry-over from other donors' samples. The sample comprised memory CD8+ T cells from PBMCs. Subset meaning: CD45RO+ cells pooled with CCR7-negative TemRA cells. The J gene is TRBJ1-1, the V gene TRBV6-1, with a possible D match to TRBD1 (5 bases). The CDR3: CASSEGRGFEAFF. The CDR3 region has the DNA TGTGCCAGCAGTGAAGGACGGGGGTTTGAAGCTTTCTTT.